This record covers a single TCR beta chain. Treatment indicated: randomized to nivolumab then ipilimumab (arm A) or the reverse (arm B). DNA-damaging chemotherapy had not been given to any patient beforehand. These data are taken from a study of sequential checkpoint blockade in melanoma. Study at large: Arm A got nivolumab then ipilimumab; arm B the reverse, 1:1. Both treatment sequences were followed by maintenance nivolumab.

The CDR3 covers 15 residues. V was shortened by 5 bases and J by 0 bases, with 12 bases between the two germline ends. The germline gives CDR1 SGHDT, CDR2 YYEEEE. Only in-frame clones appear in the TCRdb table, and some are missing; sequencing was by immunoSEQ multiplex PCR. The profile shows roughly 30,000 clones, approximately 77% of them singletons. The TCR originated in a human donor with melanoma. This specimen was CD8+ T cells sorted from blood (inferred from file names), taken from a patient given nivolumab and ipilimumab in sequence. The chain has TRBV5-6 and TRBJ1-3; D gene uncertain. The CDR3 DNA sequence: TGTGCCAGCAGTGTACATCTCCTCTCTGGAAACACCATATATTTT. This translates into CASSVHLLSGNTIYF.